This T cell receptor (beta chain) comes out of a study of T-cell reconstitution after alpha-beta-depleted transplantation in children. Study results and caveats: Recipient T cells and thymic progenitors that survived were the source of the high TCRbeta diversity seen at day 60 in some patients. The study reportedly traced alpha-beta T cells about two months after transplant to several hundred expanded graft clones.

This clonotype has at least ten counts. Its antigen is currently unknown. V lost 8 bases, J lost 5 bases, and 9 bases stayed unmatched. The CDR3 contains 13 residues. Germline assignment: CDR1 DFQATT and CDR2 SNEGSKA (reference sequence). A library of TCRbeta sequences, prepared with unique molecular identifiers, was generated. TCRdb analysed the PCR reads with MiXCR anew, one entry per CDR3 protein. The table includes about 200,000 distinct CDR3 sequences, 5% to 6.5% detected once. The rearrangement uses TRBV20-1 and TRBJ2-7, with 10 bases matching TRBD2. This specimen was PBMCs, taken before TCRalphabeta/CD19-depleted stem cell transplant. This TCR came from a girl less than two years old with combined immunodeficiency, due to receive a stem cell transplant. The CDR3 nucleotides read TGCAGTTGGAAAGGACTAGCGGTCCACGAGCAGTACTTC. Amino acids: CSWKGLAVHEQYF.